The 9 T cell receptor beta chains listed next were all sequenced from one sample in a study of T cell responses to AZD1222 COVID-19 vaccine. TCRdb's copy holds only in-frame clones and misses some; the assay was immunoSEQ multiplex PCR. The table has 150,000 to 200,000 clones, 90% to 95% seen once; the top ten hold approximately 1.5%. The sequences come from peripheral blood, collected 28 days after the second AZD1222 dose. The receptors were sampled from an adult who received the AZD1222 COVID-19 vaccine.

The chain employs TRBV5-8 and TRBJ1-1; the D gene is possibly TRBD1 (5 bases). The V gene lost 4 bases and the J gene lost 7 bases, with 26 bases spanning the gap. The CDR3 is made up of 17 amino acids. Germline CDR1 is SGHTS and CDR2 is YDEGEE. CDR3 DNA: TGTGCCAGCAGCATGGACGCTCGGGGGGGAAAGGACGGTGAAGCTTTCTTT. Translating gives CASSMDARGGKDGEAFF.

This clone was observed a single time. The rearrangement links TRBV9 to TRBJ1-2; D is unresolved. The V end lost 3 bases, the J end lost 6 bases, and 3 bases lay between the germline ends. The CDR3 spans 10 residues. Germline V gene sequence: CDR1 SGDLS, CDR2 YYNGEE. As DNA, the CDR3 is TGTGCCAGCAGCGGGGATGGCTACACCTTC. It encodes CASSGDGYTF.

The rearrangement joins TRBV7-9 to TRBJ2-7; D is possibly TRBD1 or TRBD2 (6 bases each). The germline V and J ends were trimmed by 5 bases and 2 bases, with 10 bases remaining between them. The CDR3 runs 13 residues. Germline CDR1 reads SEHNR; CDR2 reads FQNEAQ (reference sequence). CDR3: CASSPRGPYEQYF. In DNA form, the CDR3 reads TGTGCCAGCAGCCCCCGGGGGCCCTACGAGCAGTACTTC.

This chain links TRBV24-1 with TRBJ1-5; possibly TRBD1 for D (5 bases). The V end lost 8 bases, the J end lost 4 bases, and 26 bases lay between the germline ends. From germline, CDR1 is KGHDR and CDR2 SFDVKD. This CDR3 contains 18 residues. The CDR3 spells CATNATRLQEPKNQPQHF. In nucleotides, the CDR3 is TGTGCCACCAACGCAACACGACTACAGGAACCGAAAAATCAGCCCCAGCATTTT.

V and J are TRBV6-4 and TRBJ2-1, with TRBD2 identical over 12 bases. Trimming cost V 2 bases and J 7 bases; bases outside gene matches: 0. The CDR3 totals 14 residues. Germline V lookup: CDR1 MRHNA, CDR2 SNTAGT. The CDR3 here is CASSDGTSGNEQFF. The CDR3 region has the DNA TGTGCCAGCAGTGACGGGACTAGCGGGAATGAGCAGTTCTTC.

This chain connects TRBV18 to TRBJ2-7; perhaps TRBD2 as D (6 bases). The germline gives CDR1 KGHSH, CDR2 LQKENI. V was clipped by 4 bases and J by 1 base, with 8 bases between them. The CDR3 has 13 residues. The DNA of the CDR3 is TGTGCCAGCTCACAGGCGGGGTCCTACGAGCAGTACTTC. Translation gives CASSQAGSYEQYF.

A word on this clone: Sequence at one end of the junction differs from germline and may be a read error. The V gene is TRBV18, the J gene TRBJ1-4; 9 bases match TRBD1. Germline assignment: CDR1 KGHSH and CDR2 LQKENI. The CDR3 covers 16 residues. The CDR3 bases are TGTGCCAGCTCCCCACGACAGGGGGGAGTCGGTGAAAAACTGTTTTTT. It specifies CASSPRQGGVGEKLFF.

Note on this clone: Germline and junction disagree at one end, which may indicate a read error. The CDR3 sequence: CASSPQKNTEAFF. CDR3 nucleotides: TGTGCCAGCTCGCCACAAAAGAACACTGAAGCTTTCTTT. This chain links TRBV18 with TRBJ1-1, with D unresolved. The CDR3 runs to 13 residues. From germline, CDR1 is KGHSH and CDR2 LQKENI.

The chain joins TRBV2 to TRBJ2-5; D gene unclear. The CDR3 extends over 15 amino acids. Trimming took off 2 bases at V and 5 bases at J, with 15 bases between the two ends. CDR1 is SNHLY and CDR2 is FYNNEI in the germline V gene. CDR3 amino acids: CASSEMPNIVETQYF. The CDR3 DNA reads TGTGCCAGCAGTGAAATGCCCAACATCGTTGAGACCCAGTACTTC. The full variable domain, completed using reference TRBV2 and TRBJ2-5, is EPEVTQTPSHQVTQMGQEVILRCVPISNHLYFYWYRQILGQKVEFLVSFYNNEISEKSEIFDDQFSVERPDGSNFTLKIRSTKLEDSAMYFCASSEMPNIVETQYFGPGTRLLVL.